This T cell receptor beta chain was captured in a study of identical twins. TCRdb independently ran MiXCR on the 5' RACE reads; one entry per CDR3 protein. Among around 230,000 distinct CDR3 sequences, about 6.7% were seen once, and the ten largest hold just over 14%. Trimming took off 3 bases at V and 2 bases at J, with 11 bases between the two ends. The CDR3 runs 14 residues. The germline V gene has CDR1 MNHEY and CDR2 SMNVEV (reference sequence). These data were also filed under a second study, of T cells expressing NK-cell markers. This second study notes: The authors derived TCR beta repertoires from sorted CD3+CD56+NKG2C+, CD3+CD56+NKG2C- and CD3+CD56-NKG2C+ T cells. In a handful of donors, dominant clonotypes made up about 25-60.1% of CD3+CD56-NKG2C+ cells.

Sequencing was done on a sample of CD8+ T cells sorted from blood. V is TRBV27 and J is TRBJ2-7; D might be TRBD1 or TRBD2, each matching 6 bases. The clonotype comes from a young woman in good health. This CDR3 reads CASSLRGDTYEQYF. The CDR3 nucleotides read TGTGCCAGCAGTTTGAGGGGGGACACCTACGAGCAGTACTTC.